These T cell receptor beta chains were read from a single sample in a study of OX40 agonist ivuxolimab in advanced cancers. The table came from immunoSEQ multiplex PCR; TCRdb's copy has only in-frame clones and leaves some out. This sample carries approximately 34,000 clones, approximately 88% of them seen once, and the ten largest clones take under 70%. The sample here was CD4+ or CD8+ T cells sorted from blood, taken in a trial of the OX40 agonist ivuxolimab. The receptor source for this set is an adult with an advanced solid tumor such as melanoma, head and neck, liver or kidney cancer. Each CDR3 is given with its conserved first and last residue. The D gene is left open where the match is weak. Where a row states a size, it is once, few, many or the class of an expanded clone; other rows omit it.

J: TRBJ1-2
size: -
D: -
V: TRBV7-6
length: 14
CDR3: CASSSARGHYGYTF
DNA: TGTGCCAGCAGCTCAGCGCGGGGCCACTATGGCTACACCTTC

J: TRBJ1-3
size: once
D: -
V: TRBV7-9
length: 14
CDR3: CPMGHRHSGNTIYF
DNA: TGTCCGATGGGGCACCGACACTCTGGAAACACCATATATTTT

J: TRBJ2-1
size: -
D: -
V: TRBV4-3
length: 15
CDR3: CASSQDSSFVNEQFF
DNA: TGCGCCAGCAGCCAAGATTCTAGTTTCGTCAATGAGCAGTTCTTC

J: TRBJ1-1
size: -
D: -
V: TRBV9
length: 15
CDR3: CASSPDGGLGTEAFF
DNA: TGTGCCAGCAGCCCAGACGGAGGGCTGGGCACTGAAGCTTTCTTT

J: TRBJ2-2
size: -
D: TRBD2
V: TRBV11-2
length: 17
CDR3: CASSYALAGGPAGELFF
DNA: TGTGCCAGCAGCTACGCACTAGCGGGGGGGCCCGCCGGGGAGCTGTTTTTT

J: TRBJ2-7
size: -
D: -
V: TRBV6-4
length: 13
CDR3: CASSDSESDEQYF
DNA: TGTGCCAGCAGTGACTCAGAATCCGACGAGCAGTACTTC

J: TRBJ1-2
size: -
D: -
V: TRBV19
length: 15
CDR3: CASIALTGLGYGYTF
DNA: TGTGCCAGTATTGCCCTCACAGGGCTTGGGTATGGCTACACCTTC

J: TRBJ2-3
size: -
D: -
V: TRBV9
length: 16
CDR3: CASSPSGTASTDTQYF
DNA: TGTGCCAGCAGCCCTAGTGGCACAGCTAGCACAGATACGCAGTATTTT

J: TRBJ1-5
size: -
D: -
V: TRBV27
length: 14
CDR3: CASSLYADNQPQHF
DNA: TGTGCCAGCAGTTTATATGCGGACAATCAGCCCCAGCATTTT

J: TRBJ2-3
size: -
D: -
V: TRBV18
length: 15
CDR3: CASSPGTVSSDTQYF
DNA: TGTGCCAGCTCACCGGGGACTGTCTCGTCGGATACGCAGTATTTT

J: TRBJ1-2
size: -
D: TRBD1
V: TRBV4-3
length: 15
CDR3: CASSPRGLGQYGYTF
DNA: TGCGCCAGCAGCCCCAGGGGACTGGGACAGTATGGCTACACCTTC

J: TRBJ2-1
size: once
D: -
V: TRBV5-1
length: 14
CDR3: CASSFEDSGDEQFF
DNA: TGCGCCAGCAGCTTCGAGGACAGCGGAGACGAGCAGTTCTTC

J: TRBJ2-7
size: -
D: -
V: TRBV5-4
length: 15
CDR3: CASSLEGVGGAPGDF
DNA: TGTGCCAGCAGCTTGGAGGGGGTCGGGGGAGCACCAGGGGACTTC

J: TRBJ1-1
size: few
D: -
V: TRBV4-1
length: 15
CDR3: CASSQFLDRNTEAFF
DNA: TGCGCCAGCAGCCAGTTTCTGGACAGGAACACTGAAGCTTTCTTT

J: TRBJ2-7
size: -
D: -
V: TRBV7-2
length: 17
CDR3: CASSLPFSPAGLYEQYF
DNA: TGTGCCAGCAGCTTACCGTTCTCCCCGGCAGGGCTCTACGAGCAGTACTTC

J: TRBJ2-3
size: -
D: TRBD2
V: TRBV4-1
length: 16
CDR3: CASSLPLAGVSDTQYF
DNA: TGCGCCAGCAGCTTACCACTAGCGGGGGTCTCAGATACGCAGTATTTT

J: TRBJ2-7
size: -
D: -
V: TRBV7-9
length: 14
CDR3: CASSLIGYRDEQYF
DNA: TGTGCCAGCAGCCTCATTGGGTACAGGGACGAGCAGTACTTC

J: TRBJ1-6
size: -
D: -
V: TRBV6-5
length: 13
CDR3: CASSYGGVSPLHF
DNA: TGTGCCAGCAGTTACGGGGGGGTTTCACCCCTCCACTTT

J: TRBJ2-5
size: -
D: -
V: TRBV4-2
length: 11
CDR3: CASSGSQTQYF
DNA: TGTGCCAGCAGCGGAAGTCAGACCCAGTACTTC

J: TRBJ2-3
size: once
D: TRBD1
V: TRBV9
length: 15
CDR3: CASSVQGADTDTQYF
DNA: TGTGCCAGCAGCGTCCAGGGGGCCGACACAGATACGCAGTATTTT

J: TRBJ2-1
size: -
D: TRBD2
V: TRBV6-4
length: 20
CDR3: CASSASGTSGPVSSYNEQFF
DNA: TGTGCCAGCAGTGCGTCCGGGACTAGCGGGCCGGTAAGCTCCTACAATGAGCAGTTCTTC

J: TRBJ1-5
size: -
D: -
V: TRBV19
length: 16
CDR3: CASSPLGRVGNQPQHF
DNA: TGTGCCAGTAGTCCCCTAGGCAGGGTTGGAAATCAGCCCCAGCATTTT

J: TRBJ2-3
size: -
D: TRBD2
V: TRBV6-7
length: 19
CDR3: CASIPRGGLAGGNTDTQYF
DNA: TGTGCCAGCATCCCCCGAGGGGGACTAGCGGGGGGAAACACAGATACGCAGTATTTT